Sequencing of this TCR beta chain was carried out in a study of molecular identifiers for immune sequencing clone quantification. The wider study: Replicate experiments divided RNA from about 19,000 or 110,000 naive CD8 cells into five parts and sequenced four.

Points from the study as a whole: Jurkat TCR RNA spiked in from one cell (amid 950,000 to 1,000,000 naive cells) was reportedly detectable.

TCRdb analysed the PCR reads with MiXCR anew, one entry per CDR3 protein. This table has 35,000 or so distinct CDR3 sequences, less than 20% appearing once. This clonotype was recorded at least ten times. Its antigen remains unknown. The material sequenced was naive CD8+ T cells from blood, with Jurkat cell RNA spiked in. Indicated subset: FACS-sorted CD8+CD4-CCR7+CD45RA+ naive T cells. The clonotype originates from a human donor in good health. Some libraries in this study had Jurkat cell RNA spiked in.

In nucleotides, the CDR3 is TGTGCCAGCAGTTACTCGGGTTTAGTCTACGAGCAGTACTTC. This sequence encodes CASSYSGLVYEQYF. J is TRBJ2-7 and V is TRBV6-2 or TRBV6-3; D not certain. The germline CDR1 and CDR2 sequences are MNHEY and SVGEGT. The length of the CDR3 is 14 residues. V was cut by 0 bases and J by 3 bases, with 9 bases left in between.